These T cell receptor beta chains were read from a single sample in a study of T cells in Graves' hyperthyroidism and ophthalmopathy. TCRdb reprocessed the multiplex PCR reads via MiXCR and lists one record per CDR3 protein. The sample has about 640,000 distinct CDR3 sequences, 20% seen once. The sequenced sample was blood. All receptors derive from a man younger than 45 with Graves' ophthalmopathy. Both conserved end residues are part of each CDR3. Each record gives: J gene, V gene, CDR3 protein.

J gene: TRBJ1-1; V gene: TRBV5-1; CDR3 protein: CASSLVRGQSDEAFF
J gene: TRBJ2-7; V gene: TRBV7-2; CDR3 protein: CASSEGGGRSYEQYF
J gene: TRBJ2-1; V gene: TRBV6-2/TRBV6-3; CDR3 protein: CASSNAGAVNEQFF
J gene: TRBJ1-1; V gene: TRBV3-1; CDR3 protein: CASSQSTALNTEAFF
J gene: TRBJ2-7; V gene: TRBV20-1; CDR3 protein: CSARPGKAALYEQYF
J gene: TRBJ2-5; V gene: TRBV6-1; CDR3 protein: CASSEGLAGNRVETQYF
J gene: TRBJ1-2; V gene: TRBV11-2; CDR3 protein: CASSLTGGRGNYGYTF
J gene: TRBJ1-2; V gene: TRBV5-6; CDR3 protein: CASSFRGRGFYGYTF
J gene: TRBJ2-1; V gene: TRBV3-1; CDR3 protein: CASSQAGYGGAREQFF
J gene: TRBJ2-3; V gene: TRBV7-3; CDR3 protein: CASSLSTIDTQYF
J gene: TRBJ2-1; V gene: TRBV11-2; CDR3 protein: CASSLGPRGDNEQFF
J gene: TRBJ2-1; V gene: TRBV11-2; CDR3 protein: CASSSGPFSRFF
J gene: TRBJ2-7; V gene: TRBV27; CDR3 protein: CASGSQVSEQYF
J gene: TRBJ1-1; V gene: TRBV20-1; CDR3 protein: CSANPGTVNTEAFF
J gene: TRBJ2-7; V gene: TRBV7-9; CDR3 protein: CAVQGQGPYEQYF
J gene: TRBJ2-3; V gene: TRBV6-1; CDR3 protein: CASSGSRESTDTQYF
J gene: TRBJ2-1; V gene: TRBV5-5; CDR3 protein: CASSFGGRNEQFF
J gene: TRBJ2-1; V gene: TRBV4-1; CDR3 protein: CASSQETGLAYNEQFF
J gene: TRBJ2-2; V gene: TRBV28; CDR3 protein: CASSSPPGELFF
J gene: TRBJ2-7; V gene: TRBV5-1; CDR3 protein: CASSQDRADEQYF
J gene: TRBJ2-7; V gene: TRBV5-1; CDR3 protein: CASSRDRGFEQYF
J gene: TRBJ2-3; V gene: TRBV5-6; CDR3 protein: CASGQTGLSNTQYF
J gene: TRBJ2-5; V gene: TRBV2; CDR3 protein: CASSEGTQAGTQYF
J gene: TRBJ2-5; V gene: TRBV20-1; CDR3 protein: CSASGSFFRYF
J gene: TRBJ2-2; V gene: TRBV6-1; CDR3 protein: CASRRLGSGSLTGELFF
J gene: TRBJ2-7; V gene: TRBV5-1; CDR3 protein: CASSPGTGLYEQYF
J gene: TRBJ1-4; V gene: TRBV11-2; CDR3 protein: CASSFRRESTNEKLFF
J gene: TRBJ2-1; V gene: TRBV7-9; CDR3 protein: CASSLAGGQTRVEQFF
J gene: TRBJ1-2; V gene: TRBV7-9; CDR3 protein: CASSSSRDYGYTF
J gene: TRBJ2-3; V gene: TRBV27; CDR3 protein: CASSEPRDRPSTDTQYF
J gene: TRBJ1-2; V gene: TRBV20-1; CDR3 protein: CSVDVMGAHPPGYTF
J gene: TRBJ2-1; V gene: TRBV27; CDR3 protein: CASRREGTYNEQFF
J gene: TRBJ2-1; V gene: TRBV18; CDR3 protein: CASSPQGRNEQFF
J gene: TRBJ2-7; V gene: TRBV6-1; CDR3 protein: CASTTGTLRSEQYF
J gene: TRBJ2-1; V gene: TRBV7-3; CDR3 protein: CASSQGQGHNEQFF